This is a list of T cell receptor beta chains from one sample in a study of OX40 agonist ivuxolimab in advanced cancers. Profiled with immunoSEQ multiplex PCR; TCRdb holds only in-frame clones, not every one. Seen here are some 71,000 clones, about 83% observed once, and the top ten hold about 0.72%. The sample here was CD4+ or CD8+ T cells sorted from blood, taken in a trial of the OX40 agonist ivuxolimab. The receptors were gathered from an adult with an advanced solid tumor such as melanoma, head and neck, liver or kidney cancer. Both conserved end residues are part of each CDR3. D genes are given only for firm matches. For some rows the clone size is stated as once, few or many, or as a class when expanded; others skip it.

d_call j_call v_call clone_size cdr3_aa cdr3_nt
NA TRBJ2-1 TRBV7-7 once CASSLAPNNEQFF TGTGCTAGCAGCTTAGCCCCTAACAATGAGCAGTTCTTC
TRBD2 TRBJ2-1 TRBV10-2 NA CASSEAGGPGDEQFF TGCGCCAGCAGTGAAGCGGGAGGGCCGGGCGATGAGCAGTTCTTC
NA TRBJ1-5 TRBV19 NA CASSDAYREGNQPQHF TGTGCCAGCTCCGACGCATACCGAGAGGGCAATCAGCCCCAGCATTTT
NA TRBJ1-1 TRBV5-8 NA CASSLYSPYSPENTEAFF TGTGCCAGCAGCTTATATAGTCCGTACTCCCCGGAGAACACTGAAGCTTTCTTT
NA TRBJ1-1 TRBV30 NA CASPLGQNTEAFF TGTGCCTCGCCACTGGGGCAGAACACTGAAGCTTTCTTT
NA TRBJ2-5 TRBV5-1 NA CASSGTGMRGTQYF TGCGCCAGCAGCGGGACGGGGATGAGGGGGACCCAGTACTTC
NA TRBJ1-1 TRBV6-5 NA CASSRANTEAFF TGTGCCAGCAGTCGGGCGAACACTGAAGCTTTCTTT
TRBD2 TRBJ2-4 TRBV4-1 NA CASSPGTSGGAAKNIQYF TGCGCCAGCAGCCCCGGGACTAGCGGGGGGGCGGCCAAAAACATTCAGTACTTC
TRBD2 TRBJ2-7 TRBV9 NA CASSVGGLGIDQQYF TGTGCCAGCAGCGTGGGGGGACTAGGGATCGACCAGCAGTACTTC
NA TRBJ2-5 TRBV18 once CASGAEQETQYF TGTGCCAGCGGGGCAGAACAAGAGACCCAGTACTTC
NA TRBJ1-3 TRBV19 NA CASSMAGNSGNTIYF TGTGCCAGTAGTATGGCAGGGAACTCTGGAAACACCATATATTTT
NA TRBJ2-7 TRBV19 NA CASSIERSYEQYF TGTGCCAGTAGTATAGAACGGTCCTACGAGCAGTACTTC
TRBD2 TRBJ2-1 TRBV7-8 NA CASSLVLLAGGYNEQFF TGTGCCAGCAGCTTAGTCTTACTAGCGGGGGGTTACAATGAGCAGTTCTTC
NA TRBJ2-7 TRBV10-3 NA CAIKRSNEQYF TGTGCCATCAAGAGATCCAACGAGCAGTACTTC
TRBD2 TRBJ2-7 TRBV5-3 NA CARRAGTSGTHSYEQYF TGTGCCAGAAGGGCTGGGACTAGCGGGACCCACTCCTACGAGCAGTACTTC
TRBD1 TRBJ1-2 TRBV6-6 once CASSYSGQGAGYGYTF TGTGCCAGCAGTTACTCGGGACAGGGGGCTGGATATGGCTACACCTTC
TRBD2 TRBJ2-7 TRBV5-1 NA CASSFLAGSTYEQYF TGCGCCAGCAGCTTCCTAGCGGGATCTACCTACGAGCAGTACTTC
TRBD1 TRBJ1-4 TRBV2 NA CASSNIGQGPEKLFF TGTGCCAGCAGTAACATTGGACAGGGACCTGAAAAACTGTTTTTT
NA TRBJ2-2 TRBV19 once CASSIFATGELFF TGTGCCAGTAGTATCTTCGCGACCGGGGAGCTGTTTTTT
NA TRBJ1-3 TRBV27 once CASRGWGERNTIYF TGTGCCAGCAGGGGGTGGGGGGAAAGAAACACCATATATTTT
TRBD1 TRBJ2-2 TRBV5-5 NA CASSLTGGLRELFF TGTGCCAGCAGCTTAACAGGGGGCTTAAGGGAGCTGTTTTTT
NA TRBJ1-1 TRBV28 few CASIARTAFRDTEAFF TGTGCCAGCATCGCCCGGACAGCTTTCAGAGACACTGAAGCTTTCTTT
NA TRBJ2-3 TRBV7-6 NA CASSLGRSTDTQYF TGTGCCAGCAGCTTGGGGCGAAGCACAGATACGCAGTATTTT
TRBD2 TRBJ2-7 TRBV7-3 NA CASSSRLAGVDEQYF TGTGCCAGCAGCTCTCGACTAGCGGGAGTAGACGAGCAGTACTTC
TRBD1 TRBJ1-1 TRBV19 NA CASRLDRGKNTEAFF TGTGCCAGTAGATTGGACAGGGGGAAGAACACTGAAGCTTTCTTT
TRBD1 TRBJ2-3 TRBV5-6 NA CASSLEGQGMGTQYF TGTGCCAGCAGCTTGGAGGGACAGGGAATGGGTACGCAGTATTTT
TRBD1 TRBJ1-2 TRBV25-1 NA CASSSSTGVYGYTF TGTGCCAGCAGCTCTTCGACAGGGGTCTATGGCTACACCTTC
NA TRBJ2-4 TRBV28 NA CASSPTTILAKNIQYF TGTGCCAGCAGTCCTACAACAATACTAGCCAAAAACATTCAGTACTTC
NA TRBJ1-1 TRBV14 NA CASSQPQPNTEAFF TGTGCCAGCAGCCAACCACAGCCGAACACTGAAGCTTTCTTT
TRBD1 TRBJ2-5 TRBV5-1 NA CASSLVGTGGQETQYF TGCGCCAGCAGCTTGGTAGGGACAGGGGGCCAAGAGACCCAGTACTTC
NA TRBJ1-1 TRBV7-9 NA CASSLSQGTEAFF TGTGCCAGCAGCCTTTCCCAGGGCACTGAAGCTTTCTTT
NA TRBJ2-2 TRBV6-5 NA CASKVSLTGELFF TGTGCCAGCAAAGTTTCCCTAACCGGGGAGCTGTTTTTT
TRBD2 TRBJ2-7 TRBV30 NA CAWSPQYLAGKPYEQYF TGTGCCTGGAGTCCACAATATCTAGCGGGAAAGCCCTACGAGCAGTACTTC
TRBD2 TRBJ2-1 TRBV6-1 NA CASSEEPTSGAYNEQFF TGTGCCAGCAGTGAAGAACCCACTAGCGGGGCCTACAATGAGCAGTTCTTC
TRBD1 TRBJ1-3 TRBV5-1 NA CASSYGQGRDTIYF TGCGCCAGCAGCTACGGACAGGGGCGGGACACCATATATTTT
TRBD2 TRBJ2-7 TRBV5-4 NA CASSSRRLTSGSYEQYF TGTGCCAGCAGCTCTCGGAGGCTGACTAGCGGGAGCTACGAGCAGTACTTC
NA TRBJ2-5 TRBV5-1 few CASSPPSTSAETQYF TGCGCCAGCAGCCCCCCCAGTACCTCTGCTGAGACCCAGTACTTC
NA TRBJ1-3 TRBV11-2 once CASSRITGSSLNTIYF TGTGCCAGCAGCAGGATCACAGGGTCTTCATTAAACACCATATATTTT
NA TRBJ2-2 TRBV2 NA CASRFSGAGELFF TGTGCCAGCAGGTTCTCAGGGGCCGGGGAGCTGTTTTTT